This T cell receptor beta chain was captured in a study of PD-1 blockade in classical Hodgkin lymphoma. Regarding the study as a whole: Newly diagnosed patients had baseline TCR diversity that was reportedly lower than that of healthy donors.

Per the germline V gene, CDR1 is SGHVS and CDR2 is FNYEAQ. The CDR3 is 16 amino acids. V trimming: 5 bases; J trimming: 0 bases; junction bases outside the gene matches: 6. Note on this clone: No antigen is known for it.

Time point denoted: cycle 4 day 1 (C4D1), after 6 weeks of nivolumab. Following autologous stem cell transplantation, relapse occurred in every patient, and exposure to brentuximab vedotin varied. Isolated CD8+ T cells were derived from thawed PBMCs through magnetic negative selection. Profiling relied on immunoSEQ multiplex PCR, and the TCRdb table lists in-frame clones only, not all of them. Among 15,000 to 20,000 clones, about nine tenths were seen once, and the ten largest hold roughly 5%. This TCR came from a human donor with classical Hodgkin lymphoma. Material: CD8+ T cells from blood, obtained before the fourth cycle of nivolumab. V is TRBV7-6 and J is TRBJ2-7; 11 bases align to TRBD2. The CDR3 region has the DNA TGTGCCAGCAGCGAGACTAGCGGGACGGGCTCCTACGAGCAGTACTTC. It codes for CASSETSGTGSYEQYF.